This T cell receptor beta chain was identified during a study of T cell repertoires in cytomegalovirus infection. Germline loops: CDR1 LNHDA, CDR2 SQIVND (reference sequence). Trimming cost V 0 bases and J 8 bases; bases outside gene matches: 8. This CDR3 is 16 amino acids long. TCRdb fed the reads into MiXCR, producing one record per CDR3 protein. The table records 300,000 or so distinct CDR3 sequences, 20% to 30% of them present only once. General observations from the study: CMV-specific TCR beta clonotypes restricted by HLA-C dominated the ex vivo response.

As regards this clonotype: Its antigen is undetermined.

The receptor was isolated from a human donor in good health (CMV status not recorded). Some clones in this sample may be carry-over from other donors' samples. What was sequenced was PBMCs. The rearrangement joins TRBV19 to TRBJ2-1; 9 bases are shared with TRBD2. The CDR3 sequence is CASSIDPAGGIDEQFF. Here the CDR3 DNA reads TGTGCCAGTAGTATAGACCCAGCGGGAGGCATCGATGAGCAGTTCTTC.